What follows is one T cell receptor (beta chain) and its context. The target antigen is unknown. The data were obtained in a study of CD8 T cells in Susac syndrome. Whole-study results and caveats: No clonal expansion appeared among CD4+ T cells in Susac patients.

This CDR3 spans 13 amino acids. The germline V gene has CDR1 MNHNS and CDR2 SASEGT. Deletions cut 8 bases from V and 5 bases from J, with 10 bases between. With random hexamers, reverse transcription was performed on about 0.45 to 1 ug of RNA. One entry per CDR3 protein, called by TCRdb with MiXCR from the immunoSEQ multiplex PCR reads. This sample has some 160,000 distinct CDR3 sequences, with approximately 94% found just once. Negative isolation was used for CD8+ and CD4+ T cells and FACS enrichment for TEMRA cells. The gene calls are TRBV6-1 and TRBJ1-6; D is perhaps TRBD1 (6 bases). Sequencing was performed on CD4+ T cells from PBMCs. This receptor was obtained from a human donor with Susac syndrome. In DNA, the CDR3 is TGTGCCAGCCGACAGGAGAATAATTCACCCCTCCACTTT. This gives the protein CASRQENNSPLHF.